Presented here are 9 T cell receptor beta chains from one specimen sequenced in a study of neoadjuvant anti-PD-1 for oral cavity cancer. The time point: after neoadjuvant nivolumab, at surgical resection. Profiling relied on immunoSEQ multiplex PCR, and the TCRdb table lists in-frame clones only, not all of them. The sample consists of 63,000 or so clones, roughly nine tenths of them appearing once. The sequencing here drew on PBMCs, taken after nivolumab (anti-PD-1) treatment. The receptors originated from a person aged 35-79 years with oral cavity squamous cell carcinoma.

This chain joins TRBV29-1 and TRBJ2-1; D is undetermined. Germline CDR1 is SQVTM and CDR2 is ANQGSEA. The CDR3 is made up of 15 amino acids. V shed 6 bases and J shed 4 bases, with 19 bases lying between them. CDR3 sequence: CSVPSRRFLYNEQFF. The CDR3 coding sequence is TGCAGCGTGCCCTCCAGGCGCTTCCTATACAATGAGCAGTTCTTC.

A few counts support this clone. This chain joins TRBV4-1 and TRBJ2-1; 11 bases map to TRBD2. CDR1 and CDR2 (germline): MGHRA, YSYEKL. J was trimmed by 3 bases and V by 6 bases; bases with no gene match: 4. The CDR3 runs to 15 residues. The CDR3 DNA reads TGCGCCAGCAGTTGGGGGACTAGCGGCTACAATGAGCAGTTCTTC. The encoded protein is CASSWGTSGYNEQFF.

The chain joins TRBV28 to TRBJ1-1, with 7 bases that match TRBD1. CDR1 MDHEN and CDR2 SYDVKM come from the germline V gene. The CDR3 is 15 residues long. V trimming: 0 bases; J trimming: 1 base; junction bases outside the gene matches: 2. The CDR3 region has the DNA TGTGCCAGCAGTTTATGGCGGACAGGGAACACTGAAGCTTTCTTT. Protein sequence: CASSLWRTGNTEAFF.

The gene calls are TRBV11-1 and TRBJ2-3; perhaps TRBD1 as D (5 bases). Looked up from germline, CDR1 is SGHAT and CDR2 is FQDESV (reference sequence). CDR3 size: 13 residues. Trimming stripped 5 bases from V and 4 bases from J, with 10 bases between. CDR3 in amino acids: CASSEGAADTQYF. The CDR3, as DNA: TGTGCCAGCAGCGAAGGGGCGGCAGATACGCAGTATTTT.

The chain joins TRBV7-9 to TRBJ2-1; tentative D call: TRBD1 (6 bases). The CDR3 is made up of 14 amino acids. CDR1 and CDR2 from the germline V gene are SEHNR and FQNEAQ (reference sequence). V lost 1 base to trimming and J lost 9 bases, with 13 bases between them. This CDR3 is CASSLVAGVGEQFF. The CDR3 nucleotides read TGTGCCAGCAGCTTAGTTGCAGGGGTCGGTGAGCAGTTCTTC.

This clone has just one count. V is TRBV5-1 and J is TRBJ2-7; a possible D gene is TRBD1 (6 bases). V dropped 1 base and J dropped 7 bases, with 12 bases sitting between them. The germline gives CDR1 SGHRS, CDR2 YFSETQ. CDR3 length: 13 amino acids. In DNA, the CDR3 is TGCGCCAGCAGCTTGACAGGGAATCGGGAGCAGTACTTC. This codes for CASSLTGNREQYF.

The CDR3 nucleotides are TGTGCCAGCAGCCAGACAGGGAACACTGAAGCTTTCTTT. The encoded protein is CASSQTGNTEAFF. The chain employs TRBV7-9 and TRBJ1-1; maybe TRBD1 (6 bases). Looked up from germline, CDR1 is SEHNR and CDR2 is FQNEAQ (reference sequence). This CDR3 has 13 residues. V shed 5 bases and J shed 1 base, with 8 bases lying between them.

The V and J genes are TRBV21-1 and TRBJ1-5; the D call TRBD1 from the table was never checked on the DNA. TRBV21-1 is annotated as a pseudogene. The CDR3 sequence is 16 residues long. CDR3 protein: CASSKSVGDSNQPQHF. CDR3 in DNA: TGTGCCAGCAGCAAATCGGTAGGGGATAGCAATCAGCCCCAGCATTTT.

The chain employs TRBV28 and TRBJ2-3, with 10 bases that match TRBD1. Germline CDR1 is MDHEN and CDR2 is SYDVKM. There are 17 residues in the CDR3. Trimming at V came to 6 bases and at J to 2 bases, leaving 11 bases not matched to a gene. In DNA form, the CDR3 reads TGTGCCAGCAGCACACGGAGGACAGGGGGGGTCACAGATACGCAGTATTTT. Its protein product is CASSTRRTGGVTDTQYF.